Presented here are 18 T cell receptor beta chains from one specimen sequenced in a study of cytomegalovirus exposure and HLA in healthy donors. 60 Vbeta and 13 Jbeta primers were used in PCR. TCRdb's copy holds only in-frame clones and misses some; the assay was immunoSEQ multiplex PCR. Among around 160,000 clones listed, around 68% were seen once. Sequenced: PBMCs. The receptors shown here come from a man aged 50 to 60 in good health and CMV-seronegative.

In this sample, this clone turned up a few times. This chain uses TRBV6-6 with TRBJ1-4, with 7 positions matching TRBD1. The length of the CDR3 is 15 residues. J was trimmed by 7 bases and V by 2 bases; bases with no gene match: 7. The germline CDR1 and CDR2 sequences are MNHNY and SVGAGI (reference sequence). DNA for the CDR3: TGTGCCAGCAGTTACCCCGACAGGGTCAGTGAAAAACTGTTTTTT. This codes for CASSYPDRVSEKLFF.

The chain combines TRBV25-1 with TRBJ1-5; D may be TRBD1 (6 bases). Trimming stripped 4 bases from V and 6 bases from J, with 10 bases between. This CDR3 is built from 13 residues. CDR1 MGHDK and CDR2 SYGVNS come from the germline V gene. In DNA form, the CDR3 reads TGTGCCAGCAGTGTGGGACACGGTCAGCCCCAGCATTTT. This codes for CASSVGHGQPQHF. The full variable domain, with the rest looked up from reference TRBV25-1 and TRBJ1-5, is EADIYQTPRYLVIGTGKKITLECSQTMGHDKMYWYQQDPGMELHLIHYSYGVNSTEKGDLSSESTVSRIRTEHFPLTLESARPSHTSQYLCASSVGHGQPQHFGDGTRLSIL.

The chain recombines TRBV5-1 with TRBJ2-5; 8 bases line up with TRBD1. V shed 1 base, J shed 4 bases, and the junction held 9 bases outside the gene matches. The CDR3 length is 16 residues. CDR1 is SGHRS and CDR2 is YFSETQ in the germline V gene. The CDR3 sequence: CASSLNPGGVRETQYF. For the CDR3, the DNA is TGCGCCAGCAGCTTGAATCCAGGGGGCGTGAGAGAGACCCAGTACTTC. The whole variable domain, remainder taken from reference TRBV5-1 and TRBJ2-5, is KAGVTQTPRYLIKTRGQQVTLSCSPISGHRSVSWYQQTPGQGLQFLFEYFSETQRNKGNFPGRFSGRQFSNSRSEMNVSTLELGDSALYLCASSLNPGGVRETQYFGPGTRLLVL.

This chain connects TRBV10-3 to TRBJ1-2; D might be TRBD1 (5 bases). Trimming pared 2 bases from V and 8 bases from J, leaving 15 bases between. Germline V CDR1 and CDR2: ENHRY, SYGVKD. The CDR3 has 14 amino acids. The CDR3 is CAISELTGGGGYTF. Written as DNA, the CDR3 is TGTGCCATCAGTGAGCTTACAGGAGGAGGGGGCTACACCTTC.

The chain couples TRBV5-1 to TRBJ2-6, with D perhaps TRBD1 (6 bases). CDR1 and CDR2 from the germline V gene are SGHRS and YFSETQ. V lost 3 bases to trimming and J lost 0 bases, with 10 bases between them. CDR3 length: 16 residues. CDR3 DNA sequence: TGCGCCAGCAGCTGGACAGCCCGCTCTGGGGCCAACGTCCTGACTTTC. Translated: CASSWTARSGANVLTF.

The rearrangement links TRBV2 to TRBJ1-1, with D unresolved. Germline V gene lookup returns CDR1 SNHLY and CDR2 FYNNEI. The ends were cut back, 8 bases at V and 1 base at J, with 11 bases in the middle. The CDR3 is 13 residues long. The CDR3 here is CASRLGSNTEAFF. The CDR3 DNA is TGTGCCAGCCGACTCGGGTCGAACACTGAAGCTTTCTTT.

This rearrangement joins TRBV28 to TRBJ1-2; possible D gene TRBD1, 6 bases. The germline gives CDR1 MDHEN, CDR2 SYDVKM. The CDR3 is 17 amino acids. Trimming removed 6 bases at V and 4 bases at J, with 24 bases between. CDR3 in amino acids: CASRSRDKDGVSYGYTF. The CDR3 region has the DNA TGTGCCAGCAGATCCAGGGACAAGGATGGGGTTAGCTATGGCTACACCTTC.

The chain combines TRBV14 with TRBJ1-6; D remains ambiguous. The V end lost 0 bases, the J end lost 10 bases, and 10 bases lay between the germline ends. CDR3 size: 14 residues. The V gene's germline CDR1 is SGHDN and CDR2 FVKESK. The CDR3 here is CASSQDRNGSPLHF. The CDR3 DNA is TGTGCCAGCAGCCAAGATCGAAACGGGTCACCCCTCCACTTT.

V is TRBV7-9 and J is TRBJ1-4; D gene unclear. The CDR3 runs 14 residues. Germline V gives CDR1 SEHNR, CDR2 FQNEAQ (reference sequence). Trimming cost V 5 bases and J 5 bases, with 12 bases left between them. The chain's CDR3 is CASSRERANEKLFF. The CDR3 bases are TGTGCCAGCAGCCGCGAGAGGGCAAATGAAAAACTGTTTTTT.

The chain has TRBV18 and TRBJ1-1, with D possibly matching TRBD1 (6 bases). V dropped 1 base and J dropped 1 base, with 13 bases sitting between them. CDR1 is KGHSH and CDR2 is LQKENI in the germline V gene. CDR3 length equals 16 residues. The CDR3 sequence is CASSPLRQETNTEAFF. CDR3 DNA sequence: TGTGCCAGCTCACCACTTCGACAGGAGACGAACACTGAAGCTTTCTTT.

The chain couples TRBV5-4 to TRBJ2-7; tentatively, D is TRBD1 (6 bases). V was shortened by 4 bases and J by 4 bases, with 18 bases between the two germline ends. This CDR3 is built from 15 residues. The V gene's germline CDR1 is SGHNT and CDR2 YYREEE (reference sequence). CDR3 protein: CASSPTITGKYEQYF. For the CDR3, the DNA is TGTGCCAGCAGCCCCACAATTACAGGGAAATACGAGCAGTACTTC.

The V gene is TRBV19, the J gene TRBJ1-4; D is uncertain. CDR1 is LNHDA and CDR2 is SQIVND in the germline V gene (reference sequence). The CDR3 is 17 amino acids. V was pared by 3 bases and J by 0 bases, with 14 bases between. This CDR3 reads CASSMLRSVTTNEKLFF. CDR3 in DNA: TGTGCCAGTAGTATGCTGAGGTCCGTGACAACTAATGAAAAACTGTTTTTT.

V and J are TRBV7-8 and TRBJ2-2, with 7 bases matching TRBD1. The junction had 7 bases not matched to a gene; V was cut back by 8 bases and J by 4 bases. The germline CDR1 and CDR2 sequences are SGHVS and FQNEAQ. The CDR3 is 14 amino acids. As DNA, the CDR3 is TGTGCCAGCCGACCCGGGACAGCCACCGGGGAGCTGTTTTTT. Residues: CASRPGTATGELFF.

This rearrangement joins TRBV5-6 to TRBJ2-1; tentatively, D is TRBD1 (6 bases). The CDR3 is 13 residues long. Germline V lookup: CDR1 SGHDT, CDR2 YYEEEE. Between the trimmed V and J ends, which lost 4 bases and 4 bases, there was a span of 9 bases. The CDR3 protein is CASSIDRYNEQFF. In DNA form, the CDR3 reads TGTGCCAGCAGCATTGACAGGTACAATGAGCAGTTCTTC.

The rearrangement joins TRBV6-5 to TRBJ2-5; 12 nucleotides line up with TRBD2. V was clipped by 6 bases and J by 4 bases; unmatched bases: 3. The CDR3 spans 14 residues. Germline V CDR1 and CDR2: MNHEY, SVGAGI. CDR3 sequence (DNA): TGTGCCAGCAGCTCGGGACTAGCGGGAGAGACCCAGTACTTC. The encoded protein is CASSSGLAGETQYF.

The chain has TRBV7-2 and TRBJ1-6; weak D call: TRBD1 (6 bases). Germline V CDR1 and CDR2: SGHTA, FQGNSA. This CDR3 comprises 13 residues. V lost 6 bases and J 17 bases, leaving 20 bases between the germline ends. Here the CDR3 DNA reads TGTGCCAGCAGGATAACAGACGTAGCAGGGGTCCACTTT. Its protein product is CASRITDVAGVHF.

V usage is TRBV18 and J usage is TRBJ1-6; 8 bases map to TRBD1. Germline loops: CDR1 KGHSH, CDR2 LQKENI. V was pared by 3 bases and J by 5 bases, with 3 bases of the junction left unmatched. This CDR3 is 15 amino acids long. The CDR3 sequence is CASSPGQGNNSPLHF. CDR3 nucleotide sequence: TGTGCCAGCTCACCCGGACAGGGTAATAATTCACCCCTCCACTTT.

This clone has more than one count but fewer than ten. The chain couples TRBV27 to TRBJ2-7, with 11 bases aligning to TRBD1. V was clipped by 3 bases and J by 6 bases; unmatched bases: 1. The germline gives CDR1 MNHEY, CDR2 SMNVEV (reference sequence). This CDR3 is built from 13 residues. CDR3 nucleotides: TGTGCCAGCAGTTTCGGGACAGGGGGCGAGCAGTACTTC. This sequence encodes CASSFGTGGEQYF.